What follows are 10 T cell receptor beta chains derived from one specimen sequenced in a study of T cell responses to AZD1222 COVID-19 vaccine. This table comes from immunoSEQ multiplex PCR, and its TCRdb copy is limited to in-frame clones, with some not included. This sample has approximately 110,000 clones, with roughly 84% found just once. The source material was peripheral blood, sampled on day 0 of AZD1222 vaccination. These receptors were taken from an adult in good health.

The chain links TRBV9 to TRBJ2-1; D might be TRBD2 (7 bases). V lost 0 bases and J lost 8, with 18 bases in between. The germline gives CDR1 SGDLS, CDR2 YYNGEE. The CDR3 covers 16 residues. This CDR3 reads CASSVATRGGLDEQFF. As DNA, the CDR3 is TGTGCCAGCAGCGTAGCTACGAGGGGGGGCTTGGATGAGCAGTTCTTC.

This chain joins TRBV6-5 and TRBJ2-1; no clear D gene. This CDR3 is built from 16 residues. Trimming removed 2 bases from V and 0 bases from J, with 11 bases in between. CDR1 and CDR2 (germline): MNHEY, SVGAGI. This chain's CDR3 is CASSYKGPSSYNEQFF. The DNA of the CDR3 is TGTGCCAGCAGTTACAAAGGCCCAAGCTCCTACAATGAGCAGTTCTTC.

The chain recombines TRBV29-1 with TRBJ1-3; no definite D call. Deletions cut 4 bases from V and 2 bases from J, with 9 bases between. The V gene's germline CDR1 is SQVTM and CDR2 ANQGSEA. The CDR3 runs 13 residues. The CDR3 nucleotides read TGCAGCGTTGCGTGGAATCCTGGAAACACCATATATTTT. The encoded protein is CSVAWNPGNTIYF.

This clone has just a few counts. The chain recombines TRBV6-5 with TRBJ2-7, with TRBD1 matching over 9 bases. J was trimmed by 1 base and V by 10 bases; bases with no gene match: 8. CDR3 length: 14 amino acids. Germline V gene lookup returns CDR1 MNHEY and CDR2 SVGAGI. CDR3 nucleotide sequence: TGTGCCATCTCGGAGACAGGGGGATCCTACGAGCAGTACTTC. Translation: CAISETGGSYEQYF.

Here the CDR3 DNA reads TGCGCCAGCAGCCTCAGGACAGGGAAAGCTGAAAAACTGTTTTTT. This gives the protein CASSLRTGKAEKLFF. V is TRBV4-3 and J is TRBJ1-4; 8 bases line up with TRBD1. Germline loops: CDR1 LGHNA, CDR2 YSLEER. V lost 4 bases and J lost 7; bases outside the gene matches: 8. This CDR3 has 15 residues.

The V gene is TRBV5-4, the J gene TRBJ2-7; 12 bases fit TRBD2. The CDR3 loop spans 15 amino acids. The V segment lost 0 bases and the J segment 2 bases; nucleotides outside the gene matches: 0. Looked up from germline, CDR1 is SGHNT and CDR2 is YYREEE (reference sequence). The CDR3 reads CASSLGLAGAYEQYF. Written as DNA, the CDR3 is TGTGCCAGCAGCTTGGGACTAGCGGGGGCCTACGAGCAGTACTTC. Full variable domain (outside the CDR3, taken from reference TRBV5-4 and TRBJ2-7): ETGVTQSPTHLIKTRGQQVTLRCSSQSGHNTVSWYQQALGQGPQFIFQYYREEENGRGNFPPRFSGLQFPNYSSELNVNALELDDSALYLCASSLGLAGAYEQYFGPGTRLTVT.

CDR3 sequence reads: CATSDGDRGITGELFF. CDR3 DNA: TGTGCCACCAGTGATGGGGACAGGGGGATCACCGGGGAGCTGTTTTTT. V gene TRBV24-1 combines with J gene TRBJ2-2, with 11 bases lining up with TRBD1. In germline, CDR1 is KGHDR, CDR2 SFDVKD. CDR3 length equals 16 residues. J gave up 4 bases and V 3 bases, and 3 bases lay outside the gene matches.

This chain connects TRBV7-3 to TRBJ1-5; D call uncertain. The V gene lost 5 bases and the J gene lost 7 bases, with 12 bases spanning the gap. Germline V gives CDR1 SGHTA, CDR2 FQGTGA. The CDR3 loop spans 13 amino acids. The CDR3 is CASSLWSGQPQHF. The CDR3 DNA sequence: TGTGCCAGCAGCCTTTGGTCGGGGCAGCCCCAGCATTTT.

The chain has TRBV5-4 and TRBJ2-1, with no clear D. The CDR3 sequence is 13 residues long. The ends were cut back, 8 bases at V and 7 bases at J, with 16 bases in the middle. Germline V gene sequence: CDR1 SGHNT, CDR2 YYREEE (reference sequence). As DNA, the CDR3 is TGTGCCAGTACTGGGGTCGATTCGAATGAGCAGTTCTTC. Encoded protein: CASTGVDSNEQFF. Full variable domain (outside the CDR3, taken from reference TRBV5-4 and TRBJ2-1): ETGVTQSPTHLIKTRGQQVTLRCSSQSGHNTVSWYQQALGQGPQFIFQYYREEENGRGNFPPRFSGLQFPNYSSELNVNALELDDSALYLCASTGVDSNEQFFGPGTRLTVL.

The chain has TRBV4-2 and TRBJ2-7, with TRBD2 matching 10 bases. The CDR3 has 15 amino acids. The J segment lost 2 bases and the V segment lost 1 base, leaving 2 bases of the junction unmatched. Germline CDR1 reads LGHNA; CDR2 reads YNFKEQ. CDR3 coding DNA: TGTGCCAGCAGCCAAGGACTAGCGGGTACCTACGAGCAGTACTTC. This translates into CASSQGLAGTYEQYF.